Sequencing of this T cell receptor beta chain was carried out in a study of blood T cell repertoires in COVID-19. Study-level background: Acute and convalescent COVID-19 specimens originated in the United States, Italy and Spain. PBMCs, B-cell-depleted T cells, or T cells were the source of the cDNA or gDNA that made up the material.

V lost 1 base to trimming and J lost 10 bases; unmatched junction nucleotides: 3. This CDR3 spans 13 amino acids. Germline V gene data show CDR1 as LGHNA and CDR2 as YNFKEQ. Original processing methods: It was from reference gene primer amplification that nucleated cell counts were estimated. The protocol was immunoSEQ multiplex PCR, while the TCRdb copy is restricted to in-frame clones and leaves out a portion. V, J and clone size are those of that table, while D and trimming were read from the DNA. The sample has about 140,000 clones, roughly 84% seen once; the top ten hold approximately 8.2%. The sequence was collected from a woman aged 55-75 years with acute or convalescent COVID-19. Sequencing was performed on peripheral blood. The genes are TRBV4-2 and TRBJ2-1; 8 nucleotides align to TRBD2. CDR3 nucleotides: TGTGCCAGCAGCCAAGGGGGACTAGAAGAGCAGTTCTTC. Translated, it gives CASSQGGLEEQFF.